The present entry profiles one T cell receptor (beta chain) with its context. What it binds is not known. This record comes from a study of cytomegalovirus exposure and HLA in healthy donors. Broader study findings: Using a false discovery rate of 0.05, a later analysis showed that 15,000 to 20,000 TCR beta sequences were associated with HLA alleles. In terms of immune exposure information, only CMV serostatus was available. Analyzed later, association rates of TCRs varied across HLA loci, with DRB1 most and HLA-C fewest. Per a prior analysis, the majority of TCR beta V segments were productive roughly 90% or roughly 30% of the time.

This PCR relied on a set of 60 Vbeta primers and 13 Jbeta primers. Method: immunoSEQ multiplex PCR; TCRdb's copy keeps in-frame clones and lacks some. The sample has more than 80,000 clones, approximately 71% seen once. The receptor comes from a man aged 35 to 55 in good health and CMV-seronegative. What was sequenced was PBMCs.

CDR3 in DNA: TGCAGCGTCTCTGGTGGCAGGGGTGTCCAAGAGACCCAGTACTTC. Protein: CSVSGGRGVQETQYF. The V and J genes are TRBV29-1 and TRBJ2-5; TRBD1 might be the D (6 bases). Per germline, CDR1 SQVTM and CDR2 ANQGSEA. This CDR3 is built from 15 residues. V lost 6 bases and J 1 base, leaving 18 bases between the germline ends.